Each of the 8 T cell receptor beta chains below was sequenced from the same sample in a study of Graves' ophthalmopathy and Graves' hyperthyroidism. Transcripts of RNA were the source for amplifying TCR beta CDR3 regions. RT-PCR in the first round used HTBI primers; a second-round multiplex PCR followed. TCRdb itself ran the multiplex PCR reads through MiXCR, one entry per CDR3 protein. The repertoire consists of roughly 1.1 million distinct CDR3 sequences, with roughly 35% occurring once and the leading ten covering over 8.5%. Specimen: peripheral blood or thyroid tissue (not recorded which). The receptors originated from an adult man with Graves' hyperthyroidism.

The V and J genes are TRBV7-8 and TRBJ1-6, with D possibly being TRBD1 (5 bases). The germline V gene has CDR1 SGHVS and CDR2 FQNEAQ. Trimming took 3 bases from V and 7 from J, leaving 13 bases between them. There are 15 residues in the CDR3. The CDR3 is CASSLVGDGNSPLHF. CDR3 in DNA: TGTGCCAGCAGCTTGGTGGGGGATGGAAATTCACCCCTCCACTTT.

Only a few counts were recorded for this clonotype. The V gene is TRBV7-2, the J gene TRBJ2-5; perhaps TRBD2 as D (5 bases). Looked up from germline, CDR1 is SGHTA and CDR2 is FQGNSA. The CDR3 has 14 residues. The germline V and J ends were trimmed by 1 base and 4 bases, with 10 bases remaining between them. The CDR3: CASSLERVGETQYF. In DNA form, the CDR3 reads TGTGCCAGCAGCTTAGAGAGGGTGGGAGAGACCCAGTACTTC.

This clonotype occurred once. J is TRBJ2-7 and V is TRBV7-9, with TRBD1 identical over 10 bases. V gave up 5 bases and J gave up 6 bases; unmatched junction bases: 13. This CDR3 has 16 residues. Germline V gene lookup returns CDR1 SEHNR and CDR2 FQNEAQ (reference sequence). The CDR3 DNA is TGTGCCAGCAGCCTGAAAGTGGGACAGGGGATTTCCGAGCAGTACTTC. Encoded protein: CASSLKVGQGISEQYF.

A word on this clonotype: A much more abundant neighbour one base away suggests this may be a read error. The V and J genes are TRBV7-9 and TRBJ1-1; a possible D gene is TRBD1 (6 bases). The CDR3 has 16 residues. Trimming took off 1 base at V and 2 bases at J, with 14 bases between the two ends. In germline, CDR1 is SEHNR, CDR2 FQNEAQ (reference sequence). The CDR3 loop is CASSLEQTGRNTEAFF. In DNA form, the CDR3 reads TGTGCCAGCAGCTTAGAGCAGACAGGTAGAAACACTGAAGCTTTCTTT.

CDR3 nucleotides: TGCAGTGCTAGTTCCGGGACAGGGAACACCGGGGAGCTGTTTTTT. Amino acids: CSASSGTGNTGELFF. The chain couples TRBV20-1 to TRBJ2-2; TRBD1 matches 8 bases. CDR1 is DFQATT and CDR2 is SNEGSKA in the germline V gene (reference sequence). Unmatched junction bases numbered 4, after V lost 3 bases and J lost 1 base. This CDR3 region has 15 residues.

This clonotype was picked up many times. V and J are TRBV5-1 and TRBJ1-2; 8 nucleotides align to TRBD1. The CDR3 sequence is 14 residues long. Trimming at V came to 6 bases and at J to 3 bases, leaving 7 bases not matched to a gene. Germline V gene sequence: CDR1 SGHRS, CDR2 YFSETQ. For the CDR3, the DNA is TGCGCCAGCACCGGGACAGGTGATTACTATGGCTACACCTTC. This codes for CASTGTGDYYGYTF.

In this sample, this clonotype turned up a few times. This rearrangement joins TRBV6-5 to TRBJ1-1; a weak D match, TRBD1 (5 bases). Trimming cost V 2 bases and J 11 bases, with 9 bases left between them. The CDR3 length is 11 residues. Germline V lookup: CDR1 MNHEY, CDR2 SVGAGI. CDR3 coding DNA: TGTGCCAGCAGTTACGGGGGGTTTGCTTTCTTT. Translation gives CASSYGGFAFF.

Ten or more counts support this clonotype. This chain links TRBV19 with TRBJ1-2; 7 bases map to TRBD1. V lost 7 bases and J lost 6; bases outside the gene matches: 5. This CDR3 spans 12 amino acids. Germline V gene lookup returns CDR1 LNHDA and CDR2 SQIVND (reference sequence). The CDR3 sequence: CASNTGEDGYTF. DNA of the CDR3: TGTGCCAGTAACACAGGGGAAGATGGCTACACCTTC.